This TCR beta chain was found in a study of T cell responses to AZD1222 COVID-19 vaccine. Assay used: immunoSEQ multiplex PCR; TCRdb lists only in-frame clones, some missing. The table has around 71,000 clones, about 80% seen once; the top ten hold over 13%. The CDR3 is 13 amino acids. The ends lost 6 bases at V and 3 bases at J; junction bases unmatched: 4. The germline gives CDR1 MNHEY, CDR2 SVGEGT. Turning to this clone: Different DNA sequences within this sample yield the same CDR3.

Sequences were derived from peripheral blood, sampled 28 days after the second AZD1222 dose. This chain joins TRBV6-2 or TRBV6-3 and TRBJ1-2; 7 nucleotides agree with TRBD1. The clonotype comes from an adult who received the AZD1222 COVID-19 vaccine. Here the CDR3 DNA reads TGTGCCAGCAGCTCGACAGGGTACTATGGCTACACCTTC. Amino acids: CASSSTGYYGYTF.